This T cell receptor beta chain is drawn from a study of early T cells in non-severe SARS-CoV-2 infection. Study-level background: Chains stayed unpaired after sequencing of bulk RNA from unsorted whole blood. General study findings and limits: Sequences matched to VDJdb favored anti-spike CD8 responses, while private and CD4 specificities were missed.

Unique molecular identifier tags were affixed to discrete cDNA molecules. Via MiXCR, TCRdb re-called the 5' RACE reads, giving one row per CDR3 protein. The sample lists around 76,000 distinct CDR3 sequences, 9% to 15% occurring once. In the case of this clonotype: The target antigen is unknown.

The germline CDR1 and CDR2 sequences are LGHDT and YNNKEL (reference sequence). V was clipped by 1 base and J by 4 bases; unmatched bases: 3. There are 14 residues in the CDR3. Sequencing used whole blood. This TCR came from an adult who was a healthcare worker with PCR-confirmed SARS-CoV-2 infection or an uninfected control (not recorded which). The chain has TRBV3-1 and TRBJ1-2; 7 bases match TRBD1. CDR3 residues: CASSQGQGSYGYTF. For the CDR3, the DNA is TGTGCCAGCAGCCAAGGACAGGGCAGCTATGGCTACACCTTC.